The 22 T cell receptor beta chains in this list originate from one sample, sequenced in a study of blood T cell repertoires in COVID-19. Only in-frame clones appear in the TCRdb table, and some are missing; sequencing was by immunoSEQ multiplex PCR. The table has about 150,000 clones, about 85% seen once. The specimen was peripheral blood. The receptors were gathered from a man aged 55 to 69 with COVID-19, enrolled during active disease.

CDR3 amino acids: CASSLATPWAPSTDTQYF. The CDR3 region has the DNA TGCGCCAGCAGCTTGGCGACCCCTTGGGCACCTAGCACAGATACGCAGTATTTT. V is TRBV5-1 and J is TRBJ2-3; D gene uncertain. The CDR3 runs to 18 residues. Trimming shortened V by 0 bases and J by 0 bases, and 17 bases separated the two germline ends. Germline CDR1 is SGHRS and CDR2 is YFSETQ.

This clone was counted only a few times. The V gene is TRBV7-2, the J gene TRBJ1-6; D remains ambiguous. The CDR3 has 12 residues. V was shortened by 4 bases and J by 14 bases, with 12 bases between the two germline ends. Germline CDR1 and CDR2: SGHTA and FQGNSA. This CDR3 is CASSSDREALHF. DNA for the CDR3: TGTGCCAGCAGCTCAGACCGGGAGGCCCTCCACTTT.

This clone was seen a handful of times. This chain joins TRBV28 and TRBJ1-4; TRBD1 is a possible D gene (5 bases). V lost 7 bases and J lost 0, with 12 bases in between. This CDR3 has 15 amino acids. Germline CDR1 is MDHEN and CDR2 is SYDVKM. CDR3 in amino acids: CASNGGGATNEKLFF. The CDR3 nucleotides read TGTGCCAGCAATGGGGGGGGTGCAACTAATGAAAAACTGTTTTTT.

The genes are TRBV27 and TRBJ1-1; a weak D match, TRBD1 (6 bases). The CDR3 is 17 amino acids. The V gene lost 2 bases and the J gene lost 0 bases, with 16 bases spanning the gap. CDR1 and CDR2 (germline): MNHEY, SMNVEV (reference sequence). Here the CDR3 reads CASSLKSRQGLNTEAFF. Here the CDR3 DNA reads TGTGCCAGCAGTTTAAAGTCAAGGCAGGGGTTGAACACTGAAGCTTTCTTT.

The chain employs TRBV6-5 and TRBJ2-2; 7 bases are a match to TRBD1. Germline values: CDR1 MNHEY, CDR2 SVGAGI. V lost 5 bases and J lost 4; bases outside the gene matches: 4. CDR3 length: 14 amino acids. This CDR3 is CASSIRDSTGELFF. The CDR3 DNA reads TGTGCCAGCAGTATCCGGGACAGCACCGGGGAGCTGTTTTTT.

This chain joins TRBV5-8 and TRBJ1-5; D might be TRBD1 (5 bases). The V and J ends lost 6 bases and 3 bases respectively, with 10 bases between them. There are 13 residues in the CDR3. Germline CDR1 reads SGHTS; CDR2 reads YDEGEE. This chain's CDR3 is CASKEQANQPQHF. DNA of the CDR3: TGTGCCAGCAAGGAACAGGCCAATCAGCCCCAGCATTTT.

The CDR3 DNA is TGTGCCAGCAGCCTGGCCCTTAGCAGCTCTGGAAACACCATATATTTT. It translates to CASSLALSSSGNTIYF. V usage is TRBV4-2 and J usage is TRBJ1-3; D is ambiguous. CDR1 is LGHNA and CDR2 is YNFKEQ in the germline V gene. The CDR3 length is 16 residues. Trimming took 4 bases from V and 0 from J, leaving 13 bases between them.

The chain has TRBV19 and TRBJ1-4; no clear D gene. V was shortened by 7 bases and J by 4 bases, with 13 bases between the two germline ends. The length of the CDR3 is 14 residues. The germline V gene has CDR1 LNHDA and CDR2 SQIVND (reference sequence). For the CDR3, the DNA is TGTGCCAGTAAGGAGGGAAGCTTTAATGAAAAACTGTTTTTT. This encodes CASKEGSFNEKLFF. Using reference TRBV19 and TRBJ1-4 for the parts outside the CDR3, the full variable domain is DGGITQSPKYLFRKEGQNVTLSCEQNLNHDAMYWYRQDPGQGLRLIYYSQIVNDFQKGDIAEGYSVSREKKESFPLTVTSAQKNPTAFYLCASKEGSFNEKLFFGSGTQLSVL.

This clone is a singleton in its sample. Here the CDR3 reads CASSQDREVYNEQFF. The DNA for the CDR3 is TGCGCCAGCAGCCAAGACAGGGAGGTCTACAATGAGCAGTTCTTC. The gene calls are TRBV5-1 and TRBJ2-1; D may be TRBD1 (7 bases). CDR1 and CDR2 from the germline V gene are SGHRS and YFSETQ. This CDR3 has 15 amino acids. The V gene lost 4 bases and the J gene lost 3 bases, with 14 bases spanning the gap.

The rearrangement links TRBV5-1 to TRBJ1-1; D is possibly TRBD1 (5 bases). The CDR3 sequence is 16 residues long. Germline V gene data show CDR1 as SGHRS and CDR2 as YFSETQ. V was pared by 1 base and J by 3 bases, with 16 bases between. The CDR3 protein is CASSLTSGAVYTEAFF. As DNA, the CDR3 is TGCGCCAGCAGCTTGACGTCTGGGGCGGTGTACACTGAAGCTTTCTTT.

The V gene is TRBV29-1, the J gene TRBJ1-2; TRBD1 agrees at 7 bases. The CDR3 has 15 amino acids. The ends lost 4 bases at V and 2 bases at J; junction bases unmatched: 10. The germline V gene has CDR1 SQVTM and CDR2 ANQGSEA. CDR3 loop: CSVGGQASENYGYTF. The CDR3 DNA follows: TGCAGCGTTGGCGGACAGGCGTCAGAGAACTATGGCTACACCTTC.

The chain is built from TRBV7-3 and TRBJ1-2; the match to TRBD1 covers 9 bases. The CDR3 sequence is 16 residues long. Germline assignment: CDR1 SGHTA and CDR2 FQGTGA. Trimming at V came to 3 bases and at J to 5 bases, leaving 10 bases not matched to a gene. Here the CDR3 reads CASSFPGQGDCYGYTF. The CDR3 coding sequence is TGTGCCAGCAGCTTCCCGGGACAGGGTGATTGTTATGGCTACACCTTC.

J is TRBJ1-1 and V is TRBV13; TRBD1 agrees at 8 bases. The V gene end was trimmed by 5 bases and the J gene end by 10 bases; junction bases not matched to a gene: 12. Germline V gives CDR1 PRHDT, CDR2 FYEKMQ (reference sequence). The length of the CDR3 is 14 residues. This CDR3 reads CASSRTGSHSGAFF. In DNA, the CDR3 is TGTGCCAGCAGCCGGACAGGGTCTCATTCGGGAGCTTTCTTT.

CDR3 sequence: CASSTLQGTVGTEAFF. DNA of the CDR3: TGTGCCAGCAGTACGTTACAGGGGACGGTGGGCACTGAAGCTTTCTTT. V usage is TRBV28 and J usage is TRBJ1-1, with 7 nucleotides matching TRBD1. There are 16 residues in the CDR3. Germline CDR1 is MDHEN and CDR2 is SYDVKM. V trimming: 5 bases; J trimming: 4 bases; junction bases outside the gene matches: 13.

V and J are TRBV29-1 and TRBJ1-5; 9 nucleotides match TRBD1. CDR1 SQVTM and CDR2 ANQGSEA come from the germline V gene. The CDR3 is made up of 16 amino acids. The trim removed 6 bases at V and 6 bases at J, leaving 15 bases unmatched. The DNA for the CDR3 is TGCAGCGTAAGCCAAACCGGGACAGGGTTCGGTCAGCCCCAGCATTTT. Protein sequence: CSVSQTGTGFGQPQHF.

This chain links TRBV12-5 with TRBJ2-2; possible D gene TRBD2, 6 bases. The CDR3 has 13 amino acids. The germline gives CDR1 LGHNT, CDR2 FRNRAP. Trimming took off 6 bases at V and 6 bases at J, with 11 bases between the two ends. The CDR3 spells CASGRTISGELFF. The DNA for the CDR3 is TGTGCTAGTGGAAGGACTATCTCCGGGGAGCTGTTTTTT.

This clone occurred once. V gene TRBV7-2 combines with J gene TRBJ2-3; 15 bases are shared with TRBD2. The ends lost 5 bases at V and 0 bases at J; junction bases unmatched: 6. The CDR3 extends over 18 amino acids. Germline values: CDR1 SGHTA, CDR2 FQGNSA. The CDR3 spells CASSLGTSGGLSTDTQYF. For the CDR3, the DNA is TGTGCCAGCAGCCTGGGGACTAGCGGGGGGCTTAGCACAGATACGCAGTATTTT.

This rearrangement joins TRBV5-1 to TRBJ2-2; 7 nucleotides align to TRBD1. Germline V lookup: CDR1 SGHRS, CDR2 YFSETQ. Unmatched junction bases numbered 8, after V lost 4 bases and J lost 5 bases. This CDR3 is built from 15 residues. The CDR3 loop is CASSPGTDLTGELFF. Written as DNA, the CDR3 is TGCGCCAGCAGCCCCGGGACAGACTTAACCGGGGAGCTGTTTTTT.

The V and J genes are TRBV6-5 and TRBJ1-2; TRBD1 aligns across 7 bases. Germline V gives CDR1 MNHEY, CDR2 SVGAGI. V lost 4 bases and J lost 7; bases outside the gene matches: 12. This CDR3 comprises 15 residues. CDR3 bases: TGTGCCAGCAGTTCAGAGACAGGGAGGATCACTGGCTACACCTTC. As protein: CASSSETGRITGYTF.

The chain couples TRBV19 to TRBJ1-1; D remains unclear. This CDR3 has 13 amino acids. Germline V gives CDR1 LNHDA, CDR2 SQIVND (reference sequence). V lost 4 bases, J lost 1 base, and 7 bases lay in between. In DNA form, the CDR3 reads TGTGCCAGTAGTAGCTCAGGGAACACTGAAGCTTTCTTT. This translates into CASSSSGNTEAFF.

The J gene is TRBJ1-5, the V gene TRBV12-3 or TRBV12-4; D ambiguous. Trimming removed 3 bases at V and 9 bases at J, with 9 bases between. The CDR3 spans 12 residues. The CDR3: CASSFNMRPQHF. CDR3 nucleotide sequence: TGTGCCAGCAGTTTCAATATGAGGCCCCAGCATTTT.

V usage is TRBV3-1 (or the pseudogene TRBV3-2) and J usage is TRBJ2-1, with 9 nucleotides matching TRBD2. Germline trimming cut 7 bases from V and 4 bases from J; bases unmatched to any gene: 8. The CDR3 covers 15 residues. The V gene's germline CDR1 is LGHDT and CDR2 YNNKEL (reference sequence). CDR3 residues: CASTISGGSYNEQFF. CDR3 nucleotide sequence: TGTGCCAGCACCATTAGCGGGGGCAGTTACAATGAGCAGTTCTTC.